This TCR beta chain was found in a study of T cell clonotyping in hematopoietic cell transplantation. Study-level results: Few recipient clonotypes overlapped donors; over 95% were de novo at given depth. Broader posttransplant TCR repertoire diversity was predicted by graft donor and pretransplant recipient Inverse Simpson Index values.

This clone was detected once. What it binds is unknown. With V trimmed by 1 base and J by 9 bases, 3 bases remained unmatched. The CDR3 has 14 residues. In germline, CDR1 is MGHDK, CDR2 SYGVNS. Method: immunoSEQ multiplex PCR; TCRdb's copy keeps in-frame clones and lacks some. The table shows 12,000 to 15,000 clones, with 94% occurring only once. The source was PBMCs, collected 30 days after allogeneic stem cell transplant. The V gene is TRBV25-1, the J gene TRBJ1-6, with 7 bases lining up with TRBD1. This TCR was recovered from a male patient in his sixties or seventies who had an allogeneic stem cell transplant from an unrelated donor, so the T cells may come from the graft donor. Some clones in this sample may be carry-over from other donors' samples. CDR3 loop: CASSEWGDSSPLHF. CDR3 in DNA: TGTGCCAGCAGTGAATGGGGGGACAGTTCACCCCTCCACTTT.